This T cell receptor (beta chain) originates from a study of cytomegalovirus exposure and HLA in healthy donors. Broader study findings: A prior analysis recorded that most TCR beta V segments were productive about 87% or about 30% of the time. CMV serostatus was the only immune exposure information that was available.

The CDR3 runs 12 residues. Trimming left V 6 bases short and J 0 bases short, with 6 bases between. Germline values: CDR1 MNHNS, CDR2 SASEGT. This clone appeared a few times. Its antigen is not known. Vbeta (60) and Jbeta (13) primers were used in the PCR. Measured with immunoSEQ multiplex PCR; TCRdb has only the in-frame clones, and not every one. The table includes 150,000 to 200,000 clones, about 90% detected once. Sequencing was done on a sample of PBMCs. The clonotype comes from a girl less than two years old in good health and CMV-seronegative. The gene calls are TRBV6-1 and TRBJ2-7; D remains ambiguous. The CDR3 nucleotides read TGTGCCAGCAGAGATAGCTCCTACGAGCAGTACTTC. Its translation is CASRDSSYEQYF.